The present entry profiles one TCR beta chain with its context. Its antigen is unknown. This table comes from immunoSEQ multiplex PCR, and its TCRdb copy is limited to in-frame clones, with some not included. Among 150,000 or so clones, about 88% were seen once, and the ten largest hold less than 3.5%. The sample comes from a study of T cell responses to AZD1222 COVID-19 vaccine. Study-level information: Analyses pooled second doses at about 4 or about 12 weeks.

Germline lookup yields CDR1 MNHNY and CDR2 SVGAGI (reference sequence). The CDR3 is 15 amino acids. Trimming took 4 bases from V and 1 from J; bases not matched to a gene: 2. The study, taken as a whole, reports: Targets within unmutated variant regions were reportedly found for nearly half of spike-specific TCRs. Clonal diversity may have been underestimated in mostly white British donors.

This TCR derives from an adult in good health. V and J are TRBV6-6 and TRBJ2-2; 8 nucleotides agree with TRBD1. Sequencing was performed on peripheral blood, taken on day 0 of AZD1222 vaccination. For the CDR3, the DNA is TGTGCCAGCAGTTCCGGGACAGGGAACACCGGGGAGCTGTTTTTT. This translates into CASSSGTGNTGELFF.